This TCR beta chain was sequenced during a study of Tregs in tolerant kidney transplant recipients. After removal of 5 bases from V and 4 bases from J, the junction contained 7 bases not matched to a gene. Germline loops: CDR1 SGHNT, CDR2 YENEEA. The CDR3 contains 14 residues. Related graft donors supplied nonmyeloablative bone marrow transplants, and mixed chimerism was transient. Clones were read by immunoSEQ multiplex PCR, and TCRdb kept only the in-frame ones, dropping some. The table records tens of thousands of clones, around 90% of them present only once. Sequenced material: CD4+ T cells from blood (PBMCs), taken 24 months after the transplant. The source of this sequence is a human patient who received a combined kidney and bone marrow transplant. A share of the T cells may be of graft donor origin. This chain connects TRBV11-3 to TRBJ2-7, with 8 bases that match TRBD1. The CDR3 protein is CASSNRTGWYEQYF. CDR3 coding DNA: TGTGCCAGCAGCAACAGGACAGGGTGGTACGAGCAGTACTTC.